The 6 T cell receptor beta chains listed next were all sequenced from one sample in a study of CD8 T cells in ankylosing spondylitis. Broader study findings: Several highly homologous variants made up a TCR beta motif, and this motif appeared characteristic of ankylosing spondylitis blood.

TCRdb analysed the 5' RACE reads with MiXCR anew, one entry per CDR3 protein. The sample yields fewer than 550,000 distinct CDR3 sequences, approximately 5% seen once. Antigen specificity for these receptors is unknown. Sequences were obtained from blood, either unsorted or a sorted T cell fraction (not recorded which). All receptors come from a male donor with ankylosing spondylitis.

This clonotype was observed at least ten times. The chain employs TRBV28 and TRBJ1-5, with D unresolved. The V gene's germline CDR1 is MDHEN and CDR2 SYDVKM. The CDR3 length is 15 residues. The V gene lost 6 bases and the J gene lost 0 bases, with 12 bases spanning the gap. CDR3: CASSTGDASNQPQHF. DNA for the CDR3: TGTGCCAGCAGCACTGGTGACGCTAGCAATCAGCCCCAGCATTTT.

This clonotype showed up many times. The CDR3 spells CASSSQGDRVEQYF. DNA for the CDR3: TGCGCCAGCAGTTCTCAGGGGGACAGGGTCGAGCAGTACTTC. The chain has TRBV5-1 and TRBJ2-7; 9 bases are shared with TRBD1. Trimming removed 5 bases from V and 6 bases from J; junction bases left unmatched: 9. The germline CDR1 and CDR2 sequences are SGHRS and YFSETQ. The CDR3 consists of 14 residues.

This clonotype was recorded at least ten times. The V and J genes are TRBV27 and TRBJ2-7, with no clear D. The CDR3 runs 13 residues. Trimming took off 6 bases at V and 3 bases at J, with 12 bases between the two ends. Per the germline V gene, CDR1 is MNHEY and CDR2 is SMNVEV (reference sequence). CDR3 protein: CASSVWANYEQYF. CDR3 nucleotide sequence: TGTGCCAGCAGCGTGTGGGCCAACTACGAGCAGTACTTC.

This clonotype was counted ten times or more. This chain uses TRBV13 with TRBJ1-2, with 7 positions matching TRBD1. With 6 bases clipped from V and 3 bases from J, the junction kept 10 bases outside the gene matches. Germline V gene lookup returns CDR1 PRHDT and CDR2 FYEKMQ (reference sequence). The CDR3 covers 15 residues. CDR3 in amino acids: CASSWGVRGDYGYTF. The DNA for the CDR3 is TGTGCCAGCAGTTGGGGAGTCAGGGGGGACTATGGCTACACCTTC. The full variable domain, in which reference TRBV13 and TRBJ1-2 provide the parts outside the CDR3, is AAGVIQSPRHLIKEKRETATLKCYPIPRHDTVYWYQQGPGQDPQFLISFYEKMQSDKGSIPDRFSAQQFSDYHSELNMSSLELGDSALYFCASSWGVRGDYGYTFGSGTRLTVV.

In this sample, this clonotype turned up many times. The J gene is TRBJ1-4, the V gene TRBV20-1; TRBD1 might be the D (6 bases). Germline V gene sequence: CDR1 DFQATT, CDR2 SNEGSKA (reference sequence). The CDR3 is 13 amino acids. V lost 8 bases to trimming and J lost 8 bases, with 18 bases between them. CDR3 amino acids: CSPQPGGPEKLFF. The DNA for the CDR3 is TGCAGTCCTCAGCCCGGGGGGCCGGAAAAACTGTTTTTT.

This clonotype was counted only a few times. This chain joins TRBV16 and TRBJ1-5; D is perhaps TRBD1 (5 bases). Germline loops: CDR1 KGHSY, CDR2 FQNENV. Trimming cost V 0 bases and J 7 bases, with 13 bases left between them. The CDR3 covers 15 residues. CDR3 DNA: TGTGCCAGCAGCCAATCACGGGGCTCGGGGCAGCCCCAGCATTTT. It translates to CASSQSRGSGQPQHF.